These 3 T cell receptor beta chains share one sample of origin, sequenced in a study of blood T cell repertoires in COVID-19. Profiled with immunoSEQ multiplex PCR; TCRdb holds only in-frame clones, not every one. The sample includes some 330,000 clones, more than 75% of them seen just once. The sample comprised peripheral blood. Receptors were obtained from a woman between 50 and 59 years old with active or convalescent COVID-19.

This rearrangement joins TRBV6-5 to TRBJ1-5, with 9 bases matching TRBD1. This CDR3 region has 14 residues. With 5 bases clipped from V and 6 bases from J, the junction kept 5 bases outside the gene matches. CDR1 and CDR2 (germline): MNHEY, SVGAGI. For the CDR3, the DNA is TGTGCCAGCAGTCCTACAGGGGGCGGTCAGCCCCAGCATTTT. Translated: CASSPTGGGQPQHF.

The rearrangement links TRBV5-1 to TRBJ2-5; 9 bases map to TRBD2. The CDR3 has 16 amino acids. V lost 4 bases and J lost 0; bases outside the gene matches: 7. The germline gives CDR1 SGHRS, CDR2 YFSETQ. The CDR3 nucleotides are TGCGCCAGCAGCCCACCTAGCGGGACGTACCAAGAGACCCAGTACTTC. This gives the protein CASSPPSGTYQETQYF.

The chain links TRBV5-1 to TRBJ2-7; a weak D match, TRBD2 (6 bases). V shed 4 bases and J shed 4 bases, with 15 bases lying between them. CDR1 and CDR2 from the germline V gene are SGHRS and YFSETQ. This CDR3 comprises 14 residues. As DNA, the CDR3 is TGCGCCAGCAGCCACGGGACTGCATCATACGAGCAGTACTTC. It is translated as CASSHGTASYEQYF.